Below, 10 T cell receptor beta chains from the same sample are listed, as sequenced in a study of blood T cell repertoires in COVID-19. Only in-frame clones appear in the TCRdb table, and some are missing; sequencing was by immunoSEQ multiplex PCR. The sample holds roughly 49,000 clones, 90% seen once. Sequenced material: peripheral blood. These receptors all come from a woman aged 80 or over with acute or convalescent COVID-19.

This chain connects TRBV6-5 to TRBJ1-2; 10 nucleotides agree with TRBD1. This CDR3 has 15 amino acids. CDR1 MNHEY and CDR2 SVGAGI come from the germline V gene. V lost 5 bases, J lost 8 bases, and 11 bases stayed unmatched. Here the CDR3 DNA reads TGTGCCAGCAGTCCCCAAGGGACAGGGGTGGACGGCTACACCTTC. Its protein is CASSPQGTGVDGYTF.

The V and J genes are TRBV7-9 and TRBJ1-1, with D tentatively TRBD1 (5 bases). Germline values: CDR1 SEHNR, CDR2 FQNEAQ (reference sequence). V was cut by 5 bases and J by 1 base, with 17 bases left in between. CDR3 size: 16 residues. CDR3 DNA: TGTGCCAGCAGCAGCCTCGGTGGGGCCGGGAACACTGAAGCTTTCTTT. The encoded protein is CASSSLGGAGNTEAFF.

The chain is built from TRBV4-2 and TRBJ1-1; D may be TRBD1 (5 bases). The CDR3 covers 16 residues. V was clipped by 1 base and J by 0 bases, with 12 bases between them. Germline-derived CDR1 and CDR2 are LGHNA and YNFKEQ. The CDR3 region has the DNA TGTGCCAGCAGCCAAGCAGGGTCCACTATGAACACTGAAGCTTTCTTT. Residues: CASSQAGSTMNTEAFF.

V is TRBV4-1 and J is TRBJ1-4; D remains ambiguous. Trimming cost V 1 base and J 4 bases, with 7 bases left between them. CDR1 is MGHRA, CDR2 YSYEKL, per germline. The CDR3 extends over 14 amino acids. CDR3 sequence: CASSQVSNNEKLFF. The DNA for the CDR3 is TGCGCCAGCAGCCAAGTTTCCAATAATGAAAAACTGTTTTTT.

The J gene is TRBJ2-7, the V gene TRBV5-1; 7 bases agree with TRBD1. This CDR3 is built from 14 residues. CDR1 and CDR2 (germline): SGHRS, YFSETQ. Trimming cost V 4 bases and J 5 bases; bases outside gene matches: 9. The CDR3 DNA reads TGCGCCAGCAGCATCGACAGGGATACTCACGAGCAGTACTTC. This gives the protein CASSIDRDTHEQYF.

This chain joins TRBV19 and TRBJ1-2; D is undetermined. With 1 base removed from V and 2 bases from J, the gap between germline ends came to 11 bases. The CDR3 runs 15 residues. CDR1 LNHDA and CDR2 SQIVND come from the germline V gene (reference sequence). CDR3 residues: CASSIGGMLNYGYTF. The CDR3 DNA is TGTGCCAGTAGTATAGGCGGGATGTTGAACTATGGCTACACCTTC.

CDR3: CSVALTGGNEKLFF. The CDR3 region has the DNA TGCAGCGTTGCCTTGACAGGGGGGAACGAAAAACTGTTTTTT. The chain has TRBV29-1 and TRBJ1-4; TRBD1 aligns across 9 bases. CDR1 SQVTM and CDR2 ANQGSEA come from the germline V gene. This CDR3 spans 14 amino acids. Losses at the gene ends were 4 bases for V and 8 bases for J; bases not matched to a gene: 8.

The V and J genes are TRBV3-1 (or the pseudogene TRBV3-2) and TRBJ1-3; D gene uncertain. In germline, CDR1 is LGHDT, CDR2 YNNKEL (reference sequence). V dropped 0 bases and J dropped 4 bases, with 19 bases sitting between them. The CDR3 has 18 amino acids. In DNA form, the CDR3 reads TGTGCCAGCAGCCAAGAGAAGGGTAACAGCTCGGGGGGAAACACCATATATTTT. Its translation: CASSQEKGNSSGGNTIYF.

There are a few counts of this clone. The chain recombines TRBV27 with TRBJ1-1; possible D gene TRBD1, 5 bases. This CDR3 is built from 14 residues. Germline CDR1 reads MNHEY; CDR2 reads SMNVEV (reference sequence). Trimming took 7 bases from V and 5 from J, leaving 17 bases between them. DNA of the CDR3: TGTGCCAGCACGTCCCCAGGGCTTGGTACTGAAGCTTTCTTT. This translates into CASTSPGLGTEAFF.

J is TRBJ1-3 and V is TRBV18; D possibly corresponds to TRBD1 (5 bases). Trimming removed 2 bases at V and 0 bases at J, with 11 bases between. Looked up from germline, CDR1 is KGHSH and CDR2 is LQKENI. This CDR3 spans 16 amino acids. The CDR3 DNA follows: TGTGCCAGCTCACCAACGGACACCGCCTCTGGAAACACCATATATTTT. It yields the protein CASSPTDTASGNTIYF.